This T cell receptor beta chain appears in the sequencing data of a study of cytomegalovirus exposure and HLA in healthy donors. The CDR3 length is 14 residues. V lost 4 bases and J lost 10; bases outside the gene matches: 9. The germline V gene encodes CDR1 SGHRS and CDR2 YFSETQ. The PCR was carried out with 60 Vbeta primers and 13 Jbeta primers. Sequenced by immunoSEQ multiplex PCR; TCRdb stores in-frame clones only, minus some. The top ten clones hold about 2.3% of a sample with 160,000 or so clones, about 85% of them seen once. Study-level findings and limits: Researchers reported in a later analysis that common viral pathogens appeared linked to several top clusters. A list of 150 to 200 TCR beta chains associated with cytomegalovirus was given. Presence/absence analyses assumed roughly uniform sequencing depth across donors. A later analysis found TCR association rates differed by HLA locus, highest for DRB1 and lowest for HLA-C.

Concerning this clone: The antigen is unknown.

The TCR was taken from a woman between 18 and 30 years old in good health and CMV-seronegative. V is TRBV5-1 and J is TRBJ2-1; 9 bases line up with TRBD1. Sequencing was performed on PBMCs. In DNA form, the CDR3 reads TGCGCCAGCAGCGGGGGGGACAGGGTGGTCGAGCAGTTCTTC. Protein product: CASSGGDRVVEQFF.